A single sample gave rise to the 11 T cell receptor beta chains below, sequenced in a study of siplizumab effects on memory and regulatory T cells (dated by TCRdb to the late 2010s). Library method: the immunoSEQ multiplex PCR assay. In its TCRdb copy, this immuneACCESS table keeps in-frame sequences only and misses some clones. Where compared with another copy, unresolved V genes explain less than half of these, and the others have no known cause. This sample has about 87,000 clones in its table, and over 80% of those were observed once. Jointly, the top ten make up 15% of the sample. The sequenced sample was CD4+ T cells sorted from blood. The source of these receptors is a human donor in good health.

CDR3 sequence reads: CAITSDRGRGNEQFF. CDR3 sequence (DNA): TGTGCCATCACCTCAGACAGGGGGAGAGGCAATGAGCAGTTCTTC. The chain joins TRBV10-3 to TRBJ2-1; 9 bases are shared with TRBD1. Unmatched junction bases numbered 10, after V lost 7 bases and J lost 6 bases. CDR1 is ENHRY and CDR2 is SYGVKD in the germline V gene. This CDR3 has 15 residues.

This sequence joins TRBV7-9 and TRBJ1-2, with 7 bases lining up with TRBD1. Trimming took 5 bases from V and 4 from J; bases not matched to a gene: 10. This CDR3 contains 15 residues. In germline, CDR1 is SEHNR, CDR2 FQNEAQ (reference sequence). The DNA for the CDR3 is TGTGCCAGCAGCATGAATCGGGACAGCTCCTATGGCTACACCTTC. Encoded protein: CASSMNRDSSYGYTF.

The chain recombines TRBV7-3 with TRBJ2-1; D possibly corresponds to TRBD1 (6 bases). The V gene's germline CDR1 is SGHTA and CDR2 FQGTGA. This CDR3 is built from 14 residues. V lost 5 bases and J 8 bases, leaving 16 bases between the germline ends. In nucleotides, the CDR3 is TGTGCCAGCAGCCCAAGTGGGGGCAGGGATGAGCAGTTCTTC. Amino acids: CASSPSGGRDEQFF.

The chain combines TRBV19 with TRBJ2-7; perhaps TRBD2 as D (6 bases). CDR3 length equals 15 residues. The germline V gene has CDR1 LNHDA and CDR2 SQIVND (reference sequence). Deletions cut 4 bases from V and 3 bases from J, with 16 bases between. The CDR3 reads CASSTPGRDVYEQYF. The CDR3 coding sequence is TGTGCCAGTAGTACCCCGGGGCGGGACGTCTACGAGCAGTACTTC.

CDR3 sequence: CSVATRGRNTDTQYF. CDR3 bases: TGCAGCGTTGCGACCAGGGGCCGAAACACAGATACGCAGTATTTT. The V gene is TRBV29-1, the J gene TRBJ2-3; a weak D match, TRBD1 (6 bases). The germline V gene encodes CDR1 SQVTM and CDR2 ANQGSEA. Trimming pared 4 bases from V and 2 bases from J, leaving 16 bases between. This CDR3 spans 15 amino acids.

This rearrangement joins TRBV20-1 to TRBJ2-5; D is perhaps TRBD2 (5 bases). There are 11 residues in the CDR3. The V and J ends lost 5 bases and 7 bases respectively, with 11 bases between them. The V gene's germline CDR1 is DFQATT and CDR2 SNEGSKA (reference sequence). The CDR3 bases are TGCAGTGCTCCCCGTGCGGGGACCCAGTACTTC. It encodes CSAPRAGTQYF.

This sequence joins TRBV4-3 and TRBJ2-3; D possibly uses TRBD1 or TRBD2 (5 bases each). Trimming took off 0 bases at V and 9 bases at J, with 7 bases between the two ends. Germline V gene sequence: CDR1 LGHNA, CDR2 YSLEER. The CDR3 runs to 12 residues. CDR3 region: CASSQDRGTQYF. CDR3 coding DNA: TGCGCCAGCAGCCAAGATCGGGGCACGCAGTATTTT.

The chain has TRBV19 and TRBJ1-1, with a tentative D call TRBD1 (5 bases). The V end lost 4 bases, the J end lost 5 bases, and 17 bases lay between the germline ends. The CDR3 runs to 15 residues. Germline lookup yields CDR1 LNHDA and CDR2 SQIVND (reference sequence). The CDR3 sequence is CASSTWDRRRTEAFF. Here the CDR3 DNA reads TGTGCCAGTAGTACCTGGGACCGCCGGAGGACTGAAGCTTTCTTT.

For the CDR3, the DNA is TGTGCCAGTAGTCAGGGGGGAGAAAACATTCAGTACTTC. Protein product: CASSQGGENIQYF. The rearrangement joins TRBV19 to TRBJ2-4; a weak D match, TRBD1 (7 bases). CDR1 and CDR2 from the germline V gene are LNHDA and SQIVND (reference sequence). This CDR3 has 13 residues. The V gene lost 5 bases and the J gene lost 5 bases, with 10 bases spanning the gap.

The V and J genes are TRBV18 and TRBJ1-1, with unresolved D. The CDR3 totals 15 residues. Germline-derived CDR1 and CDR2 are KGHSH and LQKENI. Trimming shortened V by 2 bases and J by 1 base, and 11 bases separated the two germline ends. As DNA, the CDR3 is TGTGCCAGCTCACCATCAGCGGTGAGGAACACTGAAGCTTTCTTT. Translation: CASSPSAVRNTEAFF.

This clone was found once. The CDR3 spells CASRPLRGATNEKLFF. The CDR3 DNA follows: TGTGCCAGCAGGCCCCTAAGGGGCGCAACTAATGAAAAACTGTTTTTT. The chain couples TRBV11-2 to TRBJ1-4, with a possible D match to TRBD1 (5 bases). Germline V CDR1 and CDR2: SGHAT, FQNNGV. V gave up 6 bases and J gave up 0 bases, with 14 bases separating them. The length of the CDR3 is 16 residues.